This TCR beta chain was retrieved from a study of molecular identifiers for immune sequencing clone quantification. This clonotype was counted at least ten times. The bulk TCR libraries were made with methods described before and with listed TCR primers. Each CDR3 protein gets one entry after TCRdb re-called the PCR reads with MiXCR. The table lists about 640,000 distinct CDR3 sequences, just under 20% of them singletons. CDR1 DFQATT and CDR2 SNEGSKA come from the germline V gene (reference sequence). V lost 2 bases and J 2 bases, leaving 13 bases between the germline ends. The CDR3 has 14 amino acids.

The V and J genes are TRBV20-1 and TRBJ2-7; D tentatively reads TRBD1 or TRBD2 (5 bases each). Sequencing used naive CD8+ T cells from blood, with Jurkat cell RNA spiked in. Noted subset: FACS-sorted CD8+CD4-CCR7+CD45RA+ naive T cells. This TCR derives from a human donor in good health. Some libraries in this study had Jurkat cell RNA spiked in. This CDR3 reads CSARFVGTAYEQYF. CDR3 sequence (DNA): TGCAGTGCTAGATTTGTCGGGACGGCCTACGAGCAGTACTTC.